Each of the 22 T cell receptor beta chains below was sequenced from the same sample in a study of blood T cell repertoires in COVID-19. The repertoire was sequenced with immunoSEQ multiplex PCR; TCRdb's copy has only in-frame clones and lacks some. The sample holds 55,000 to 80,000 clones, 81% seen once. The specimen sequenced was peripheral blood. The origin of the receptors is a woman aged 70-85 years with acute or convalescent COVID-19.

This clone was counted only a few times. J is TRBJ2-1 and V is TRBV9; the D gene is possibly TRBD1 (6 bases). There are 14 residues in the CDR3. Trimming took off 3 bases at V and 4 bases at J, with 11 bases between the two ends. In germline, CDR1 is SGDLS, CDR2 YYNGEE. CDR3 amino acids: CASSGRTAYNEQFF. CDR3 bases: TGTGCCAGCAGCGGAAGGACAGCTTACAATGAGCAGTTCTTC.

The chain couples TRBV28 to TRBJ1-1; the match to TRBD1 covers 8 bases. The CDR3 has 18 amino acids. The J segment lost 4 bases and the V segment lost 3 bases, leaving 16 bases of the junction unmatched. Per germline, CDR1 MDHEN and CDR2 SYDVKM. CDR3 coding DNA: TGTGCCAGCAGTTTTTCGCCCCGATTAGACAGGGGCGGCACTGAAGCTTTCTTT. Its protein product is CASSFSPRLDRGGTEAFF.

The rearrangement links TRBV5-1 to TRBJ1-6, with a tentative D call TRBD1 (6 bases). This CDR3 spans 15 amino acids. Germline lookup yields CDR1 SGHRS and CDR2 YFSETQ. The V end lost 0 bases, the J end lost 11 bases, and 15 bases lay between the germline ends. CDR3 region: CASSLEGGQEAPLHF. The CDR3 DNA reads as TGCGCCAGCAGCTTGGAAGGGGGACAAGAGGCACCCCTCCACTTT.

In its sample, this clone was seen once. The CDR3 loop reads CASGAGTALYNEQFF. The CDR3 DNA reads TGTGCTAGTGGCGCAGGGACAGCCCTCTACAATGAGCAGTTCTTC. V gene TRBV12-5 combines with J gene TRBJ2-1, with 7 nucleotides matching TRBD1. Germline CDR1 is LGHNT and CDR2 is FRNRAP. Trimming cost V 6 bases and J 3 bases; bases outside gene matches: 8. This CDR3 spans 15 amino acids.

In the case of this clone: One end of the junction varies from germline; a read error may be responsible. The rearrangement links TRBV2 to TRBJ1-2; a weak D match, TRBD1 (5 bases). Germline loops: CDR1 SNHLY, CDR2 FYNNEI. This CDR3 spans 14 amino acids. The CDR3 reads CASSTKLTGGPTRF. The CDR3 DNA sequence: TGTGCCAGCAGTACTAAGTTAACCGGGGGACCAACTCGCTTC.

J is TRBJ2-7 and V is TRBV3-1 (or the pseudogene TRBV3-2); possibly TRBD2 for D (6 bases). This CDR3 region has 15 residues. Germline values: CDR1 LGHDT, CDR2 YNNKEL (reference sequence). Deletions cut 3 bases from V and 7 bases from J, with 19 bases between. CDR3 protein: CASSHNKLAREEQYF. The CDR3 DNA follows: TGTGCCAGCAGCCACAATAAACTAGCTCGGGAAGAGCAGTACTTC.

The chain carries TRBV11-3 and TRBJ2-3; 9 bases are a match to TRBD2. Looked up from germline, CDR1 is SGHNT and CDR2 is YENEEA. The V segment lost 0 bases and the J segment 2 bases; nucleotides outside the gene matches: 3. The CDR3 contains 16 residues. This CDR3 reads CASSLDSGGNTDTQYF. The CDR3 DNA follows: TGTGCCAGCAGCTTAGATAGCGGGGGCAACACAGATACGCAGTATTTT.

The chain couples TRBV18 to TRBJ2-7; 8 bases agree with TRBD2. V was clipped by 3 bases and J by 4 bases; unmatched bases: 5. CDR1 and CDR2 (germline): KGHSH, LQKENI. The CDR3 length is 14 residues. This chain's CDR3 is CASSPIAGSYEQYF. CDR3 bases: TGTGCCAGCTCACCCATAGCGGGAAGTTACGAGCAGTACTTC.

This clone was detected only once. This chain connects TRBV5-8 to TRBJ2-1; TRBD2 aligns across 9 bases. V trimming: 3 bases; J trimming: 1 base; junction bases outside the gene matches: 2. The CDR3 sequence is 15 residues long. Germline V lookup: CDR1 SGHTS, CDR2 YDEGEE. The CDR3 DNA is TGTGCCAGCAGCTGGAGCGGGGGGTCCTACAATGAGCAGTTCTTC. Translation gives CASSWSGGSYNEQFF.

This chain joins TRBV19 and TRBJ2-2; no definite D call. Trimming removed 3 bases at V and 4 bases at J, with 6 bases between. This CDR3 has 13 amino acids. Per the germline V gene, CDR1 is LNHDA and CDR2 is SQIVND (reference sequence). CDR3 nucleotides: TGTGCCAGTAGTATCAGTATCACCGGGGAGCTGTTTTTT. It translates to CASSISITGELFF.

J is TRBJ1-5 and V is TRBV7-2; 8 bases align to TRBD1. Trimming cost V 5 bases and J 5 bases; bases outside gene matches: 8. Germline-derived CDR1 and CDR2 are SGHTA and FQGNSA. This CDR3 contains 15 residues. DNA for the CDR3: TGTGCCAGCAGCGATAGACAGGGGTCTCATCAGCCCCAGCATTTT. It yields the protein CASSDRQGSHQPQHF.

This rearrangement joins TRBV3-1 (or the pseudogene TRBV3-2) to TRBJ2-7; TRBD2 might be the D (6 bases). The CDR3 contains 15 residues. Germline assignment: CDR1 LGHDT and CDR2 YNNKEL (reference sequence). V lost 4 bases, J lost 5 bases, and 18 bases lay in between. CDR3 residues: CASSLIGGMGNEQYF. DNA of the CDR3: TGTGCCAGCAGCCTAATAGGCGGGATGGGGAACGAGCAGTACTTC.

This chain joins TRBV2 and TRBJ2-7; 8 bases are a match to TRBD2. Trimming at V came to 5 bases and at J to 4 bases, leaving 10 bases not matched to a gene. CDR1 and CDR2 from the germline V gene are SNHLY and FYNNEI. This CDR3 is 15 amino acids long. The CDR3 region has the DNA TGTGCCAGCAGTCCCTCCGTACTAGCGGAGTACGAGCAGTACTTC. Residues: CASSPSVLAEYEQYF.

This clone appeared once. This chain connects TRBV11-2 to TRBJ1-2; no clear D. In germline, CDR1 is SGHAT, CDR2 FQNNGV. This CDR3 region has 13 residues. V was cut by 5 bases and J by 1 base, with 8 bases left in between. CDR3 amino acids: CASSPSVNYGYTF. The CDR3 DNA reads TGTGCCAGCAGCCCCTCTGTTAACTATGGCTACACCTTC.

The chain's CDR3 is CATSAEGAGGYTF. Here the CDR3 DNA reads TGTGCCACCAGTGCAGAGGGGGCGGGTGGCTACACCTTC. The chain employs TRBV24-1 and TRBJ1-2; 7 bases match TRBD1. V lost 5 bases, J lost 7 bases, and 6 bases stayed unmatched. CDR3 length: 13 residues. Germline CDR1 and CDR2: KGHDR and SFDVKD.

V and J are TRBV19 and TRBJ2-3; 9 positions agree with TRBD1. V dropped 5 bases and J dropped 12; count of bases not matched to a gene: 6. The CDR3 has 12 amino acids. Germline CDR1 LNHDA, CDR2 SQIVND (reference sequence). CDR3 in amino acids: CASSYRDRAQYF. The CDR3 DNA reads TGTGCCAGTAGTTACCGGGACAGGGCTCAGTATTTT.

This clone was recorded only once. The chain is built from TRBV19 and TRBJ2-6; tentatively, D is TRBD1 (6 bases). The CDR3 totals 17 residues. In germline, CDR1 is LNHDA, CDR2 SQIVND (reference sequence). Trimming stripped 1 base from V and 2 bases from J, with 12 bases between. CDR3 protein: CASSIVTGLAGANVLTF. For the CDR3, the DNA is TGTGCCAGTAGTATAGTTACAGGGCTGGCTGGGGCCAACGTCCTGACTTTC.

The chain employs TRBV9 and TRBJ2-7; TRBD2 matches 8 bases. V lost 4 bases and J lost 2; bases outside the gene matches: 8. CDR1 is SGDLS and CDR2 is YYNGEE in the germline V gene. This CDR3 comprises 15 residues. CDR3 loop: CASSPTSGGAYEQYF. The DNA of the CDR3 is TGTGCCAGCAGCCCTACTAGCGGAGGAGCCTACGAGCAGTACTTC.

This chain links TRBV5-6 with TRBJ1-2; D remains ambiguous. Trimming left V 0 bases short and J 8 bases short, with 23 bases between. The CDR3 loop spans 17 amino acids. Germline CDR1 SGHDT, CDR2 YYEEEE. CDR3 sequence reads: CASSLEAAAAIIGGYTF. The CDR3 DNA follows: TGTGCCAGCAGCTTGGAAGCCGCGGCAGCTATTATAGGAGGCTACACCTTC.

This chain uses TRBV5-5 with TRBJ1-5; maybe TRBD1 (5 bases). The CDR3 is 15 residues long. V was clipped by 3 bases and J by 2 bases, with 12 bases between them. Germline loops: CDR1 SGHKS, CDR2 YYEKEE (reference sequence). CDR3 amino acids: CASSWTIGGNQPQHF. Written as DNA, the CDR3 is TGTGCCAGCAGCTGGACAATTGGAGGCAATCAGCCCCAGCATTTT.

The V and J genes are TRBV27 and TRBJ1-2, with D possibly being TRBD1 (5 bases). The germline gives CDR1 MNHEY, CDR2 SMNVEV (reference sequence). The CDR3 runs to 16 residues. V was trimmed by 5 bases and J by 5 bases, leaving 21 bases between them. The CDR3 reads CASSLVGWGANYGYTF. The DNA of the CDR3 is TGTGCCAGCAGTCTGGTTGGTTGGGGCGCGAATTATGGCTACACCTTC.

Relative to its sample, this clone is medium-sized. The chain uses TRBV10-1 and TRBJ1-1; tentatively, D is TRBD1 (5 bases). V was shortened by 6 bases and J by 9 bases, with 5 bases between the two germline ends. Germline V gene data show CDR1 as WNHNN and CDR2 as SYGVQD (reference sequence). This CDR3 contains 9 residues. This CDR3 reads CASRDKAFF. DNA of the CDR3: TGCGCCAGCAGGGACAAAGCTTTCTTT.